This T cell receptor beta chain was sequenced in a study of blood T cell repertoires in COVID-19. At the level of the study: Specimens from acute and convalescent COVID-19 originated in the United States, Italy and Spain. Sources were T cells, B-cell-depleted T cells, or PBMCs; the material itself was cDNA or gDNA.

Germline lookup yields CDR1 MNHEY and CDR2 SVGAGI. The CDR3 is 15 amino acids. V dropped 5 bases and J dropped 3 bases, with 15 bases sitting between them. Measured with immunoSEQ multiplex PCR; TCRdb has only the in-frame clones, and not every one. The data hold around 150,000 clones, with approximately 86% observed a single time. Sequencing was done on a sample of peripheral blood. V is TRBV6-5 and J is TRBJ2-3; TRBD2 might be the D (6 bases). This TCR derives from a woman aged 35 to 49 with COVID-19, enrolled during active disease. The chain's CDR3 is CASSPEGVQTDTQYF. The CDR3 DNA sequence: TGTGCCAGCAGTCCGGAGGGTGTCCAAACAGATACGCAGTATTTT.